Sequencing of this TCR beta chain was carried out in a study of T cell changes during pregnancy in multiple sclerosis. TCRdb keeps only in-frame clones here, not all; method: immunoSEQ multiplex PCR. The sample includes tens of thousands of clones, about 94% of them seen just once. Germline CDR1 and CDR2: SGDLS and YYNGEE. CDR3 length: 14 amino acids. J was trimmed by 8 bases and V by 2 bases; bases with no gene match: 3. This sequence joins TRBV9 and TRBJ1-6; 8 nucleotides match TRBD1. Material: peripheral blood, obtained in the third trimester of pregnancy. The TCR originated in a female donor with multiple sclerosis, enrolled in a pregnancy study. This chain's CDR3 is CASSVTGGDSPLHF. The CDR3 nucleotides are TGTGCCAGCAGCGTCACAGGGGGTGATTCACCCCTCCACTTT.